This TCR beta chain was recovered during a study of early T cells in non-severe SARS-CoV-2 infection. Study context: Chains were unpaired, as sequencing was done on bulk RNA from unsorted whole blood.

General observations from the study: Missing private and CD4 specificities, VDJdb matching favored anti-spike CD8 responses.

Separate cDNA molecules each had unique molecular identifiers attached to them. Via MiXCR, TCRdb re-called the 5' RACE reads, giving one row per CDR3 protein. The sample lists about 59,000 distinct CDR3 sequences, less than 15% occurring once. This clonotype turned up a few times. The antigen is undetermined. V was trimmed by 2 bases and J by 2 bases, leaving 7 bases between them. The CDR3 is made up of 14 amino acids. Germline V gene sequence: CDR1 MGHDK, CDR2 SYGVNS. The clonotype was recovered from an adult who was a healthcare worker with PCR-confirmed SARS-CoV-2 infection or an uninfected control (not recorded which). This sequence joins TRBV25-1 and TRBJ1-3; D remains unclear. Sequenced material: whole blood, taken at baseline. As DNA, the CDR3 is TGTGCCAGCAGTGAACCCAGAACTGGAAACACCATATATTTT. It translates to CASSEPRTGNTIYF.